Described below is a single T cell receptor beta chain sequence and its context. What it binds is unknown. This specimen comes from a study of graft-versus-host responses after intestinal transplantation. Assay: immunoSEQ multiplex PCR; the TCRdb copy retains only in-frame clones and omits some. This sample has about 47,000 clones; about 95% occur once, and the top ten carry approximately 0.21%. Germline CDR1 LGHNA, CDR2 YSLEER. This CDR3 comprises 17 residues. V lost 0 bases and J 3 bases, leaving 15 bases between the germline ends. The sample was unstimulated CD8+ T cells sorted from spleen or lymph node cells, taken before transplant. This receptor was identified in a human donor who was the organ donor for an intestinal transplant. The chain links TRBV4-3 to TRBJ1-5; D perhaps matches TRBD1 (5 bases). CDR3: CASSQDLGQGPNQPQHF. The CDR3 region has the DNA TGCGCCAGCAGCCAAGATCTAGGGCAGGGCCCCAATCAGCCCCAGCATTTT.